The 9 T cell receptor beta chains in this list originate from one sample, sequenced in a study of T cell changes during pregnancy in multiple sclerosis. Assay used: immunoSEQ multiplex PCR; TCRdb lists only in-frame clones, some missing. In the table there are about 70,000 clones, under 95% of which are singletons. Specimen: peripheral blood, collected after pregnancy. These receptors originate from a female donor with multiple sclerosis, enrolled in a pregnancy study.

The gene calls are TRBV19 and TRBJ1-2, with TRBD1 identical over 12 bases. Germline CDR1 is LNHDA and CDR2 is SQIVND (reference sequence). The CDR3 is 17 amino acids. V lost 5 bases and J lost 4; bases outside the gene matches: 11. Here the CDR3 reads CASSGRDRGRGVYGYTF. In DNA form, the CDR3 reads TGTGCCAGTAGTGGCCGGGACAGGGGGCGCGGGGTCTATGGCTACACCTTC.

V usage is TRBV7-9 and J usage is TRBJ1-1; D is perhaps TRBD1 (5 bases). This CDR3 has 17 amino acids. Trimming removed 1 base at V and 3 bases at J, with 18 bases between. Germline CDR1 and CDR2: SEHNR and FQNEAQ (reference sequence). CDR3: CASSLVGGVRFDTEAFF. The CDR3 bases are TGTGCCAGCAGCTTAGTGGGAGGGGTTCGGTTCGACACTGAAGCTTTCTTT.

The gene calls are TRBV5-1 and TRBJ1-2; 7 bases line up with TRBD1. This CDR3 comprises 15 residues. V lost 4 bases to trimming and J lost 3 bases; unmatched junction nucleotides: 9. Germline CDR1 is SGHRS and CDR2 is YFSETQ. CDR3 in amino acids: CASSHGQVNDYGYTF. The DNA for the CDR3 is TGCGCCAGCAGCCATGGACAGGTTAACGACTATGGCTACACCTTC.

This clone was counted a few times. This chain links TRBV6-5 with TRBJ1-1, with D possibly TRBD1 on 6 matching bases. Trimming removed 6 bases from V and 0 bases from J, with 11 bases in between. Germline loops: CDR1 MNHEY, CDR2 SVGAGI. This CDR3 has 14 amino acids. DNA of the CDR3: TGTGCCAGCAGACCCACAGGGCTGAACACTGAAGCTTTCTTT. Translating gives CASRPTGLNTEAFF.

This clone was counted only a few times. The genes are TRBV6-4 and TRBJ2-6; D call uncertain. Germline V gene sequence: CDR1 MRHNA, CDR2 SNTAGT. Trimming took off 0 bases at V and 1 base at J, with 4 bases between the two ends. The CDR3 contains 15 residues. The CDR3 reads CASSDSQSGANVLTF. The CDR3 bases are TGTGCCAGCAGTGACTCACAATCTGGGGCCAACGTCCTGACTTTC.

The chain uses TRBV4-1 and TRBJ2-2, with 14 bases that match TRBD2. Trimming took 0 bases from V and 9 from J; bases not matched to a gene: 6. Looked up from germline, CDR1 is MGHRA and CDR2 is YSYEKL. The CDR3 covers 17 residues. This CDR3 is CASSQDGTSGSLRELFF. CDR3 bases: TGCGCCAGCAGCCAAGACGGGACTAGCGGGAGTCTGAGGGAGCTGTTTTTT.

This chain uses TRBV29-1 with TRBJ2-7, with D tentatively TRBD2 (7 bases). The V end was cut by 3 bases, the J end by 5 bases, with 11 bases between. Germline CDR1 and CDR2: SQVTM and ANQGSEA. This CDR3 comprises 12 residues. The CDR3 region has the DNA TGCAGCGTTGATACAGGGAGGGACGAGCAGTACTTC. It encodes CSVDTGRDEQYF.

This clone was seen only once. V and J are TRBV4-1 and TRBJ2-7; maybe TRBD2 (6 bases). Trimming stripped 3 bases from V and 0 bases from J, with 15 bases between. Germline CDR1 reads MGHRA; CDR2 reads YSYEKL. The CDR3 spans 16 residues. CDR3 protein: CASSQVGQGLSYEQYF. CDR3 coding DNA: TGCGCCAGCAGCCAGGTCGGGCAGGGACTCTCCTACGAGCAGTACTTC.

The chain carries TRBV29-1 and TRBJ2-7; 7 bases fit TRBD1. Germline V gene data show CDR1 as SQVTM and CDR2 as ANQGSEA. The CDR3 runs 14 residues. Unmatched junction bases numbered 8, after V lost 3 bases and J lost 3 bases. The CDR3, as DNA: TGCAGCGTTGAGGAGCCAGGGGGTGTCTACGAGCAGTACTTC. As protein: CSVEEPGGVYEQYF.